This TCR beta chain was identified during a study of long-term antiretroviral therapy in people with HIV. Study-level points and caveats: HIV repertoires had narrower CDR3 length ranges than controls. An increase in diversity followed ART, yet levels stayed below transplant donor controls. Someone took the blood between about 2003 and 2018, maybe while older ART regimens were in use. Clones showing expansion before ART dominated the repertoire at all time points.

The CDR3 spans 15 residues. CDR1 and CDR2 (germline): SGHAT, FQNNGV. Trimming cost V 1 base and J 5 bases, with 12 bases left between them. Run at survey level, the immunoSEQ assay was version v3.0. The data were produced by immunoSEQ multiplex PCR, yet TCRdb's version contains in-frame clones alone and is incomplete. The sample carries around 11,000 clones, roughly 91% recorded once. Worth noting for this clone: Its target is unknown.

The J gene is TRBJ2-1, the V gene TRBV11-2; either TRBD1 or TRBD2 may fit D (6 bases each). The TCR was taken from a woman aged 40 to 49 with HIV. Sequenced material: unsorted PBMCs, taken 0.2 years before starting antiretroviral therapy. The CDR3 DNA reads TGTGCCAGCAGCTTAGGACGGGGGCGGCACAATGAGCAGTTCTTC. Its translation: CASSLGRGRHNEQFF.